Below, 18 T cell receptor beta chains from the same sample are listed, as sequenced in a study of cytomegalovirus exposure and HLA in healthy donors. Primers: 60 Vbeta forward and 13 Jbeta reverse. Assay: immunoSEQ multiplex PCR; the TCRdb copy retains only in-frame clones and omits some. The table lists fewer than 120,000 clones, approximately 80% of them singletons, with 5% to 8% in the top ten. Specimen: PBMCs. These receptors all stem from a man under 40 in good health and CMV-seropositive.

As DNA, the CDR3 is TGTGCCAGCAGTTTATCGGACAGGGTCACTGAAGCTTTCTTT. Encoded protein: CASSLSDRVTEAFF. This chain uses TRBV27 with TRBJ1-1; 8 nucleotides align to TRBD1. Losses at the gene ends were 0 bases for V and 4 bases for J; bases not matched to a gene: 1. Per the germline V gene, CDR1 is MNHEY and CDR2 is SMNVEV (reference sequence). The CDR3 runs to 14 residues.

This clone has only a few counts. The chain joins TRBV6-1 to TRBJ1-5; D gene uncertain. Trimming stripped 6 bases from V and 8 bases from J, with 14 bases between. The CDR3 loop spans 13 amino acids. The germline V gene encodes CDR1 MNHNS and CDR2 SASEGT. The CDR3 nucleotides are TGTGCCAGCAGGTATAAGTTAGGAGAGCCCCAGCATTTT. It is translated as CASRYKLGEPQHF.

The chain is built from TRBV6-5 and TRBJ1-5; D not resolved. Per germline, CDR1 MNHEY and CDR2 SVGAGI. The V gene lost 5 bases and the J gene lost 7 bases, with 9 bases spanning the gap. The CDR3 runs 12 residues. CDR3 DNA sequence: TGTGCCAGCAGTGGGCCGGGGCAGCCCCAGCATTTT. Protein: CASSGPGQPQHF.

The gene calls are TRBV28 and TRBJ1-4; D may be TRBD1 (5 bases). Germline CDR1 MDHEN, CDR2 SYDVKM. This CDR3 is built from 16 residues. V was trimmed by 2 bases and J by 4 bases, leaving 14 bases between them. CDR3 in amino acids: CASSLGQGPINEKLFF. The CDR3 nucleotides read TGTGCCAGCAGTTTAGGACAAGGCCCCATTAATGAAAAACTGTTTTTT. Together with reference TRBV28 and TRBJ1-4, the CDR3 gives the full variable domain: DVKVTQSSRYLVKRTGEKVFLECVQDMDHENMFWYRQDPGLGLRLIYFSYDVKMKEKGDIPEGYSVSREKKERFSLILESASTNQTSMYLCASSLGQGPINEKLFFGSGTQLSVL.

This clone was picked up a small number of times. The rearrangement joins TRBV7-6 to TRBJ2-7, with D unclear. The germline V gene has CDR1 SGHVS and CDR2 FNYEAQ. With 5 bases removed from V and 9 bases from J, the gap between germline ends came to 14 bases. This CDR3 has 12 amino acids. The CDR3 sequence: CASSPLNSGQYF. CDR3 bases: TGTGCCAGCAGCCCCCTAAATTCGGGGCAGTACTTC.

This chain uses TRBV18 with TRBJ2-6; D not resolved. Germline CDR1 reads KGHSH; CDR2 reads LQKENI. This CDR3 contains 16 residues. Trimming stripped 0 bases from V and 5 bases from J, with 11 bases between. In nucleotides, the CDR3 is TGTGCCAGCTCACCACCGGCCCACCCCTGGGCCAACGTCCTGACTTTC. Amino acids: CASSPPAHPWANVLTF.

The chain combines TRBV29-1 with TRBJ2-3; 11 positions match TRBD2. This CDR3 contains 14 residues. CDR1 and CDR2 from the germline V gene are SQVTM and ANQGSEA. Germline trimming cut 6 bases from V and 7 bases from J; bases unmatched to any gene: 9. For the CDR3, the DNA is TGCAGCGTCACGACTAGCGGGGACGTAAATACGCAGTATTTT. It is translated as CSVTTSGDVNTQYF.

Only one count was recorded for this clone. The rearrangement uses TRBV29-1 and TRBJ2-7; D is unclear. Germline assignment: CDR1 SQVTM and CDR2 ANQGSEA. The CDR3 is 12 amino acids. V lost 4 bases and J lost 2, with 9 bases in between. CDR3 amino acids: CSVGGTTYEQYF. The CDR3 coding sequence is TGCAGCGTTGGTGGAACTACCTACGAGCAGTACTTC.

CDR3: CASLAGAQETQYF. The CDR3 nucleotides are TGTGCCAGCCTAGCGGGGGCCCAAGAGACCCAGTACTTC. This sequence joins TRBV2 and TRBJ2-5; 10 nucleotides match TRBD2. Germline CDR1 reads SNHLY; CDR2 reads FYNNEI. The junction had 1 base not matched to a gene; V was cut back by 8 bases and J by 1 base. The CDR3 contains 13 residues.

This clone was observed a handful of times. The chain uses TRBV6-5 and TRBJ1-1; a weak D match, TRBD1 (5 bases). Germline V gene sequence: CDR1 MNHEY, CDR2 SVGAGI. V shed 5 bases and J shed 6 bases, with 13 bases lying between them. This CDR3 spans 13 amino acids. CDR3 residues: CASSQGMGAEAFF. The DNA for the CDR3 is TGTGCCAGCAGTCAGGGAATGGGCGCTGAAGCTTTCTTT.

CDR3 loop: CASSLGTGGPNSPLHF. In DNA, the CDR3 is TGTGCCAGCAGCCTCGGGACAGGGGGACCTAATTCACCCCTCCACTTT. The V gene is TRBV11-2, the J gene TRBJ1-6; 11 bases match TRBD1. There are 16 residues in the CDR3. The V gene's germline CDR1 is SGHAT and CDR2 FQNNGV. Losses at the gene ends were 5 bases for V and 6 bases for J; bases not matched to a gene: 6.

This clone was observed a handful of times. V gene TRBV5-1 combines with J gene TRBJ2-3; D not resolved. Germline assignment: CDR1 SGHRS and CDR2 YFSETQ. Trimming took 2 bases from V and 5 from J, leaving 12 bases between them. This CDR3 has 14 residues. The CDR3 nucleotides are TGCGCCAGCAGCTTAGGCCTAGTGGGAGATACGCAGTATTTT. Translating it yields CASSLGLVGDTQYF.

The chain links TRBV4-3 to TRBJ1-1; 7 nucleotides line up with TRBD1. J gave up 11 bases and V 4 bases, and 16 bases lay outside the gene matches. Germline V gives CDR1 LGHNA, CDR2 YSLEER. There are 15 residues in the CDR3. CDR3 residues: CASSLGRGTEARAFF. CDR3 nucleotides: TGCGCCAGCAGCCTCGGTCGGGGGACAGAGGCTCGCGCTTTCTTT.

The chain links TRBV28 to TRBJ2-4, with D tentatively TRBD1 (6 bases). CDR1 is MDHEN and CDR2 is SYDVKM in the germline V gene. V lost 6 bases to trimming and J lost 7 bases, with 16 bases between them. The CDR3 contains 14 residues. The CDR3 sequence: CASSYAGVGNIQYF. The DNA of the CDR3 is TGTGCCAGCAGCTATGCAGGGGTCGGGAACATTCAGTACTTC.

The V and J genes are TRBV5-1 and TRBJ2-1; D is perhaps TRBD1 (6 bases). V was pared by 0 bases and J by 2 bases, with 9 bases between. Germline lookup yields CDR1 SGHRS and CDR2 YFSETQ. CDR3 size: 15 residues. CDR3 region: CASSLVAGAYNEQFF. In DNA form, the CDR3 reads TGCGCCAGCAGCTTGGTGGCAGGGGCCTACAATGAGCAGTTCTTC. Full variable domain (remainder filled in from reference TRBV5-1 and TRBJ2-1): KAGVTQTPRYLIKTRGQQVTLSCSPISGHRSVSWYQQTPGQGLQFLFEYFSETQRNKGNFPGRFSGRQFSNSRSEMNVSTLELGDSALYLCASSLVAGAYNEQFFGPGTRLTVL.

The CDR3 is CASRRDRGSGYTF. DNA of the CDR3: TGTGCCAGCAGGAGGGACAGGGGGTCTGGCTACACCTTC. The chain links TRBV2 to TRBJ1-2; 11 nucleotides line up with TRBD1. The CDR3 is made up of 13 amino acids. The V and J ends lost 6 bases and 7 bases, in that order; junction bases with no gene match: 4. Looked up from germline, CDR1 is SNHLY and CDR2 is FYNNEI.

This CDR3 is CAWSSTGRQPQHF. For the CDR3, the DNA is TGTGCCTGGAGTAGTACAGGGCGTCAGCCCCAGCATTTT. This rearrangement joins TRBV30 to TRBJ1-5; D might be TRBD1 (6 bases). Germline V gene sequence: CDR1 GTSNPN, CDR2 SVGIG (reference sequence). The CDR3 contains 13 residues. V was pared by 2 bases and J by 6 bases, with 11 bases between.

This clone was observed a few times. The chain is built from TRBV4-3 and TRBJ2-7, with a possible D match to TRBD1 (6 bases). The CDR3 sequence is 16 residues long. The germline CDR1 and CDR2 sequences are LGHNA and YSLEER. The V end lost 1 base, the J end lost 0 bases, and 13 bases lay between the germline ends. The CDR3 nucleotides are TGCGCCAGCAGCCAAGGGACAGAGCGACCCTCCTACGAGCAGTACTTC. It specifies CASSQGTERPSYEQYF.